This T cell receptor beta chain emerged from a study of regulatory T cells in long-lasting Graves disease. At the level of the study: The antithyroid drugs taken by newly diagnosed Graves' patients had been used for under 3 months.

The TCR beta library used iRepertoire HTBI primers with Arm-PCR amplification of CDR3. TCRdb reprocessed the multiplex PCR reads via MiXCR and lists one record per CDR3 protein. The sample lists 400,000 to 500,000 distinct CDR3 sequences; approximately 14% were seen once. At least ten counts were recorded for this clonotype. No antigen is known for it. Study-wide points: Persistent disease preferred TRBV28, TRBJ1-2 and TRBJ2-5.

Sample time point: newly diagnosed GD, antithyroid drugs for less than 3 months. The TCR library used RNA extracted from PBMCs. This CDR3 contains 15 residues. J was trimmed by 4 bases and V by 4 bases; bases with no gene match: 10. Germline CDR1 and CDR2: GTSNPN and SVGIG (reference sequence). These data were also filed under a second study, of T cells in Graves' hyperthyroidism and ophthalmopathy. That investigation notes: Uncontrolled infection, other autoimmune disease, pregnancy or lactation disqualified patients from enrolment. Ophthalmopathy was distinguished from stable hyperthyroidism by 13 V-J signatures.

Sample: peripheral blood mononuclear cells (PBMCs), taken at new diagnosis, from a patient treated with antithyroid drugs. The receptor comes from a woman in her 50s with Graves disease. This rearrangement joins TRBV30 to TRBJ2-3; 8 bases are a match to TRBD1. CDR3 sequence: CAWNRAGGGSDTQYF. DNA of the CDR3: TGTGCCTGGAATAGGGCAGGGGGCGGTTCAGATACGCAGTATTTT.